The 4 T cell receptor beta chains below were found in one sample sequenced in a study of blood T cell repertoires in COVID-19. The data were produced by immunoSEQ multiplex PCR, yet TCRdb's version contains in-frame clones alone and is incomplete. Of some 250,000 clones in the sample, more than 70% were seen once. The sample comprised peripheral blood. The source of these receptors is a woman aged 18-29 years with acute or convalescent COVID-19.

The V and J genes are TRBV27 and TRBJ1-1, with 11 bases identical to TRBD1. Germline trimming cut 4 bases from V and 4 bases from J; bases unmatched to any gene: 5. In germline, CDR1 is MNHEY, CDR2 SMNVEV (reference sequence). CDR3 length equals 15 residues. CDR3 sequence reads: CASSSPGTGGTEAFF. The CDR3 nucleotides are TGTGCCAGCAGTTCTCCCGGGACAGGGGGCACTGAAGCTTTCTTT.

The V and J genes are TRBV30 and TRBJ2-3, with 8 bases lining up with TRBD1. The CDR3 extends over 14 amino acids. V lost 5 bases and J lost 5; bases outside the gene matches: 9. Germline CDR1 and CDR2: GTSNPN and SVGIG (reference sequence). The CDR3 coding sequence is TGTGCCTGGGAACAGGGGGTAGTTGGAGATACGCAGTATTTT. It yields the protein CAWEQGVVGDTQYF.

The J gene is TRBJ2-5, the V gene TRBV12-3 or TRBV12-4; perhaps TRBD1 as D (6 bases). With 6 bases removed from V and 3 bases from J, the gap between germline ends came to 11 bases. CDR3 length: 13 residues. The CDR3 nucleotides are TGTGCCAGCAGCCCCCCAGGGGAAGAGACCCAGTACTTC. This codes for CASSPPGEETQYF.

The gene calls are TRBV5-1 and TRBJ2-7, with D unresolved. CDR3 length: 15 amino acids. The germline V gene has CDR1 SGHRS and CDR2 YFSETQ. Trimming removed 0 bases at V and 3 bases at J, with 13 bases between. The CDR3 region has the DNA TGCGCCAGCAGCTTGGAAGGTAGGCGAGGCTACGAGCAGTACTTC. This sequence encodes CASSLEGRRGYEQYF.